This T cell receptor (beta chain) stems from a study of human T cells and chemical hapten exposure (dated by TCRdb to the early 2020s). The study in broad terms: For sensitization, 2% DPC in acetone was applied to an approximately 2 cm by approximately 2 cm area of upper inner arm skin. Patch testing was performed on the upper back with Finn chambers containing 0.01% DPC, and the patch tests were scored after 6 days according to International Contact Dermatitis Research Group standards. Most of the patients in the cohort were female, and the cohort covered alopecia areata with under or over 50% scalp involvement, alopecia totalis and alopecia universalis. Libraries were pooled for sequencing, and variation in per-sample TCR yields was attributed mainly to small differences in library volumes within the pool. Throughout the roughly 25-week study period, patients were also given weekly therapeutic DPC doses on the scalp. Peripheral blood TCR repertoire changes were tracked in vivo in alopecia patients during primary and secondary sensitization to the hapten diphenylcyclopropenone (DPC). Under 30 alopecia patients gave blood for TCR sequencing at one to four time points (pre-sensitization, 2, 6 and 24 weeks). Blood samples were taken from patients before sensitization (week 0) and then at 2, 6 and about 24 weeks after DPC sensitization.

The library was built by means of RACE. TCRdb records NextSeq 500 as the sequencer. During library preparation, unique molecular identifiers were attached to individual cDNA molecules so that TCRs could be counted quantitatively and reproducibly. For every blood RNA sample, sequencing covered both the TCR alpha and TCR beta chains. On the study's bioinformatics: A median of approximately 96,000 TCRs per sample was observed, with a range of roughly 23,224 to 700,000. The Decombinator software suite was used to annotate the V, J and CDR3 of the TCR reads. For PS versus PT1 abundance plots, all samples were subsampled to the same number of TCRs (28,000). Expanded TCRs were defined as absent before sensitization and observed at least eight times at the 2-week time point. Through fastp at Q25 and MiXCR, TCRdb rebuilt clones from the public reads, retaining in-frame beta chains. Every distinct CDR3 protein forms one entry, paired with its most common genes and DNA. Clone size and V and J calls follow TCRdb, not the original study. The sample yields fewer than 300,000 distinct CDR3 sequences; approximately 8.6% were counted once. The ten largest account for around 2.5% of the sample.

The germline V gene sets CDR1 to ENHRY and CDR2 to SYGVKD. Trimmed from V: 5 bases; trimmed from J: 1 base; junction bases lacking a gene match: 3. From the cysteine up to the phenylalanine, the CDR3 has a length of 14 residues. Of the read, only the CDR3 DNA is kept; its 42 bases are in frame from base 1. Interpreted using the paper, the time point label stands for: pre-sensitization, week 0. This specimen's treatment or condition label, interpreted: therapeutic diphenylcyclopropenone sensitization with weekly scalp DPC. At every patch-test visit, the blood draw took place before the patch test was put on. To be eligible, patients had to be aged 18 to 70, diagnosed with alopecia and judged suitable for DPC therapy, while pregnant patients were excluded. Unfractionated whole blood was collected in Tempus Blood RNA tubes, and total RNA was extracted from that blood. The full study reports these points: DPC sensitization did not change how many TCRs were above 1 in 1000 frequency, and no evidence was found of alterations in global repertoire structure. Alopecia, a presumed autoimmune disease, was present in all patients, so the immune response of the patients might differ from that of healthy individuals. Significantly more large CDR3 similarity clusters were formed by expanded TCRs than by pre-sensitization or healthy control sets, consistent with antigen-driven responses. After repeated subsampling, changes were observed in the strength of the expansion versus patch-test correlation and in the threshold at which the correlation became significant. The number of PT1 expanded TCRs positively correlated with patch test score, significant at thresholds 8, 16 and 32 but not 4.

This clonotype has more than one count but fewer than ten. The antigen it binds to is not known. No qualities accompany the bases; no much larger clone lies one base away. The TCR comes from a woman between 35 and 50 years old with alopecia areata. Some clones in this sample may be carry-over from other donors' samples. The material was whole blood, obtained in connection with sensitization to the hapten diphenylcyclopropenone (DPC). This receptor chain uses TRBV10-3 and TRBJ1-1, with TRBD1 matching 8 junction bases. The CDR3 protein: CAISIDRGNTEAFF. Read as DNA, the sequence is TGTGCCATCAGTATCGACAGGGGGAACACTGAAGCTTTCTTT.